This TCR beta chain appears in the sequencing data of a study of shared clonotypes between healthy human individuals. CD45RO-negative cells were positively selected for CCR7, leaving out terminally differentiated effector memory CD45RA+ cells. Study-wide points: Relative to clonotypes present in all four donors, those not shared had lower generation probabilities.

V lost 1 base to trimming and J lost 4 bases, with 14 bases between them. The CDR3 runs 16 residues. Germline values: CDR1 MGHDK, CDR2 SYGVNS. Using immunoSEQ multiplex PCR, the repertoire was profiled, and TCRdb retains in-frame clones only, with some absent. The sample lists hundreds of thousands of clones, approximately 95% occurring once. Details on this clone: Its specificity is unknown.

What was sequenced was naive CD8+ T cells sorted from blood. The chain combines TRBV25-1 with TRBJ2-1; a possible D gene is TRBD2 (5 bases). The receptor's source is a woman aged 30 to 39 in good health. The chain's CDR3 is CASSESVAGIYNEQFF. The CDR3, as DNA: TGTGCCAGCAGTGAATCGGTAGCCGGGATATACAATGAGCAGTTCTTC.